This T cell receptor beta chain was documented in a study of T cell responses to AZD1222 COVID-19 vaccine. Overall study findings and caveats: Baseline testing showed seropositivity in only six AZD1222 recipients. Reportedly, close to half of spike-specific TCRs are directed against unmutated variant regions.

The assay was immunoSEQ multiplex PCR, and TCRdb's table has in-frame clones only and misses some. The sample has around 83,000 clones; about nine tenths are singletons. Concerning this clone itself: The antigen is unknown.

There are 18 residues in the CDR3. Germline trimming cut 4 bases from V and 7 bases from J; bases unmatched to any gene: 13. Germline lookup yields CDR1 SGHKS and CDR2 YYEKEE (reference sequence). The sample in question was peripheral blood, obtained 28 days after the second AZD1222 dose. The V gene is TRBV5-5, the J gene TRBJ2-2, with 13 bases aligning to TRBD2. The receptor comes from an adult who received the AZD1222 COVID-19 vaccine. This chain's CDR3 is CASSPPGTSGTGNGELFF. As DNA, the CDR3 is TGTGCCAGCAGCCCCCCCGGGACTAGCGGGACTGGAAACGGGGAGCTGTTTTTT.